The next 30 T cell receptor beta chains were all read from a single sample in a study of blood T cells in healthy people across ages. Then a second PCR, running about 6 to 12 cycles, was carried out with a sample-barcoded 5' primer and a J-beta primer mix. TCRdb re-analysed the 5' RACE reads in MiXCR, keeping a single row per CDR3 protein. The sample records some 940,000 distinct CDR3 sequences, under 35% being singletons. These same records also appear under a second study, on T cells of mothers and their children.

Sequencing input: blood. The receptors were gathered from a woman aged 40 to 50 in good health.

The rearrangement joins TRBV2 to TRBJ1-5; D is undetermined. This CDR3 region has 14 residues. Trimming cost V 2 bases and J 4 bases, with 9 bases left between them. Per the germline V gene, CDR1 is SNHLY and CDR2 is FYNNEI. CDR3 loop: CASSESEGNQPQHF. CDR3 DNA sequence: TGTGCCAGCAGTGAAAGTGAGGGAAATCAGCCCCAGCATTTT.

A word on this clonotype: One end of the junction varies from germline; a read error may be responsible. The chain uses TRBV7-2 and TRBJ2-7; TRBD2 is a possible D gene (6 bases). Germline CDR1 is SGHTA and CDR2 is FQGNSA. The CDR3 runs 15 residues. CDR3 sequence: CAGSFATSMNYEQYF. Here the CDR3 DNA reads TGTGCCGGCAGCTTTGCGACTAGTATGAACTACGAGCAGTACTTC.

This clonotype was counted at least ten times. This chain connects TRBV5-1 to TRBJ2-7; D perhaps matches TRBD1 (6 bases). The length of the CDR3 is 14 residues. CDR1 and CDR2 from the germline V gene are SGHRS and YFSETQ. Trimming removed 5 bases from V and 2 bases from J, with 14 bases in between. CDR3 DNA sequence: TGCGCCAGCAGGACGCCAGGGGAAACCTACGAGCAGTACTTC. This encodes CASRTPGETYEQYF.

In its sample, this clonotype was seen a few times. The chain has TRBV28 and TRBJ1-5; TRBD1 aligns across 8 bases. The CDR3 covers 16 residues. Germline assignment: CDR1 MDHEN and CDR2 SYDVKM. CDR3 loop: CAAGQGGDFGNQPQHF. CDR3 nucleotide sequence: TGTGCGGCCGGACAGGGAGGGGATTTCGGCAATCAGCCCCAGCATTTT. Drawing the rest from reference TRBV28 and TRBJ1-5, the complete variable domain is DVKVTQSSRYLVKRTGEKVFLECVQDMDHENMFWYRQDPGLGLRLIYFSYDVKMKEKGDIPEGYSVSREKKERFSLILESASTNQTSMYLCAAGQGGDFGNQPQHFGDGTRLSIL.

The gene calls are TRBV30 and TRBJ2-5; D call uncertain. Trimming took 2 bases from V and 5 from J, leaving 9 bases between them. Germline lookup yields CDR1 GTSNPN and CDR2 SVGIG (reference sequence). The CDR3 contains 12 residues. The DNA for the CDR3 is TGTGCCTGGAGTCCCGTGGGGGAGACCCAGTACTTC. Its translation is CAWSPVGETQYF.

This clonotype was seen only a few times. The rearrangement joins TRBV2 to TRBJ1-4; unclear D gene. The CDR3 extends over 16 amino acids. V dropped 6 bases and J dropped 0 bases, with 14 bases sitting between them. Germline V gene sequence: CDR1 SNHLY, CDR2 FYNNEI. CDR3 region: CASSPPKGATNEKLFF. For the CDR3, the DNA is TGTGCCAGCAGCCCCCCTAAGGGTGCAACTAATGAAAAACTGTTTTTT.

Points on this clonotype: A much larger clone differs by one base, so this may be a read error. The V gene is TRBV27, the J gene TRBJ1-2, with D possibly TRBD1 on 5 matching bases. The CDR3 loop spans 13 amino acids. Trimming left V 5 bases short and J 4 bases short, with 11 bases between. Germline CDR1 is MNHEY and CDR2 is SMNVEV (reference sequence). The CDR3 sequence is CASSIGAAYGYTF. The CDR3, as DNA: TGTGCCAGCAGTATCGGGGCAGCCTATGGCTACACCTTC.

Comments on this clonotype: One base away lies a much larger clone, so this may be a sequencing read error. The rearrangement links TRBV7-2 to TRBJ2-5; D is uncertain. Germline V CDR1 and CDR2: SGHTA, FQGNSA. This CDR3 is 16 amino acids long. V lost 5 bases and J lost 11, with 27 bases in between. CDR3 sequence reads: CASSPTTTSLWNEQYF. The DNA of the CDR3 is TGTGCCAGCAGCCCCACAACAACCTCTTTATGGAATGAGCAGTACTTC.

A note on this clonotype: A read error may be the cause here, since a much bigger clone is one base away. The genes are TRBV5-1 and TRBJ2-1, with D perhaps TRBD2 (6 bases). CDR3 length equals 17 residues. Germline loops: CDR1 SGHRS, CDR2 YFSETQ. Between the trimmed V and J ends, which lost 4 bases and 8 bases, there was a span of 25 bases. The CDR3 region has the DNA TGCGCCAGCAGCGTACCCCCGGGGGAATCTTCGCGGTATGAGCAGTTCTTC. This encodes CASSVPPGESSRYEQFF.

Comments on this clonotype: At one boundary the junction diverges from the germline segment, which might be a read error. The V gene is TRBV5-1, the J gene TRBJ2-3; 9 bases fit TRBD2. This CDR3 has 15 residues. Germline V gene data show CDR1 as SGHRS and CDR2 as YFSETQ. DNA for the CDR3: TGCGCCGGCAGCTTCCAGCGGGGGGACACAGATACGCAGTATTTT. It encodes CAGSFQRGDTDTQYF.

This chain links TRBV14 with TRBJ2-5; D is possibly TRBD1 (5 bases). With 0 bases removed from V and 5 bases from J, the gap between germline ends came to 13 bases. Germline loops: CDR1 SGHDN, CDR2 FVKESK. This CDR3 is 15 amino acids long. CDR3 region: CASSQEASRGETQYF. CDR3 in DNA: TGTGCCAGCAGCCAAGAGGCTTCTAGGGGCGAGACCCAGTACTTC.

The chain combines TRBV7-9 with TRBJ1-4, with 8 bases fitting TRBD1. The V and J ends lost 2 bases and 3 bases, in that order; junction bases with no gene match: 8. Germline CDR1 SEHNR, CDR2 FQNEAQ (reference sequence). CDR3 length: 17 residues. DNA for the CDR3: TGTGCCAGCAGCTTACGGGTCCGGGGACAGGCTAATGAAAAACTGTTTTTT. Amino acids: CASSLRVRGQANEKLFF.

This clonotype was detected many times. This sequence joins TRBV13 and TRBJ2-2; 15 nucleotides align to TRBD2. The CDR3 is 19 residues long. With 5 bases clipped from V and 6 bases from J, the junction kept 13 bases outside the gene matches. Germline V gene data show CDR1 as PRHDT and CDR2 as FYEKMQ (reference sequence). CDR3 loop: CASSPGLAGGPKRPGELFF. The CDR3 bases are TGTGCCAGCAGCCCCGGACTAGCGGGGGGGCCTAAACGGCCCGGGGAGCTGTTTTTT.

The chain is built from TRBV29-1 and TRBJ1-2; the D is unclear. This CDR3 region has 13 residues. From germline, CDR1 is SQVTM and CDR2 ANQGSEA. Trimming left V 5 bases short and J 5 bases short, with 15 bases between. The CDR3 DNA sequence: TGCAGCGTTTGTTGCAGTAGAATATATGGCTACACCTTC. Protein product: CSVCCSRIYGYTF.

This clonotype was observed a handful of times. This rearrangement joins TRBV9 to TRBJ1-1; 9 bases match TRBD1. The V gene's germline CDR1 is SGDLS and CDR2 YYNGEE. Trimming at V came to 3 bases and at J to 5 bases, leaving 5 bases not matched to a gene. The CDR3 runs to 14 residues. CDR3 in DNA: TGTGCCAGCAGCGCCGGGACAGGGACGACTGAAGCTTTCTTT. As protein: CASSAGTGTTEAFF.

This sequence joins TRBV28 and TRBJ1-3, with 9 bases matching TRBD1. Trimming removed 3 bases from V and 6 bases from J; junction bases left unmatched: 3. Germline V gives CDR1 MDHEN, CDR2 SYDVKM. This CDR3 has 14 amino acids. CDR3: CASSFGQGLNTIYF. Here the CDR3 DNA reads TGTGCCAGCAGTTTTGGACAGGGGCTAAACACCATATATTTT.

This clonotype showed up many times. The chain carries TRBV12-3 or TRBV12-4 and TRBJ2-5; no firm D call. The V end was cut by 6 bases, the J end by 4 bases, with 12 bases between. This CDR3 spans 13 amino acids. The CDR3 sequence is CASSAPGRETQYF. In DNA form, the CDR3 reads TGTGCCAGCAGCGCCCCGGGTCGAGAGACCCAGTACTTC.

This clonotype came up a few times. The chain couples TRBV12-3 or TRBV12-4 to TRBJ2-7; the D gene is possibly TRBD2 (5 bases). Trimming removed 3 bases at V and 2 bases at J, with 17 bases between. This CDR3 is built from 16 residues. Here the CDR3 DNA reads TGTGCCAGCAGTTTGGTGAGAGGGAATATTCCCTACGAGCAGTACTTC. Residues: CASSLVRGNIPYEQYF.

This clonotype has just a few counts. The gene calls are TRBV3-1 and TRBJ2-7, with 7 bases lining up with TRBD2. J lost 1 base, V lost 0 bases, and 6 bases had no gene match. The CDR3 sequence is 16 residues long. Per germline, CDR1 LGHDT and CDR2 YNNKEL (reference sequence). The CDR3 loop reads CASSQDQRGYSYEQYF. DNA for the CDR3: TGTGCCAGCAGCCAAGATCAGCGGGGTTATTCCTACGAGCAGTACTTC.

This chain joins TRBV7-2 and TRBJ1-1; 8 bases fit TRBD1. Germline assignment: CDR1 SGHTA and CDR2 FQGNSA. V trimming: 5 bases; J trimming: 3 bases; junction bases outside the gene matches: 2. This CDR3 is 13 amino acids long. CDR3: CASSEDRDTEAFF. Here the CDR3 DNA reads TGTGCCAGCAGCGAGGACAGGGACACTGAAGCTTTCTTT.

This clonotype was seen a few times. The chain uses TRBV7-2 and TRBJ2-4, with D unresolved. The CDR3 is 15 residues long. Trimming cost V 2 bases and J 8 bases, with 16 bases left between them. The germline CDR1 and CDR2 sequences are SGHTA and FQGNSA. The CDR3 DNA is TGTGCCAGCAGCTTATTAGGTTGGGATAGGGACATTCAGTACTTC. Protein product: CASSLLGWDRDIQYF. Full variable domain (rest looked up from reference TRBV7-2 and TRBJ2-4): GAGVSQSPSNKVTEKGKDVELRCDPISGHTALYWYRQSLGQGLEFLIYFQGNSAPDKSGLPSDRFSAERTGGSVSTLTIQRTQQEDSAVYLCASSLLGWDRDIQYFGAGTRLSVL.

Here the CDR3 reads CAITAGTGGANYGYTF. CDR3 bases: TGTGCCATCACGGCCGGGACAGGGGGCGCGAACTATGGCTACACCTTC. This chain uses TRBV10-3 with TRBJ1-2, with 12 bases lining up with TRBD1. The germline V gene has CDR1 ENHRY and CDR2 SYGVKD. The CDR3 has 16 residues. After removal of 7 bases from V and 2 bases from J, the junction contained 8 bases not matched to a gene.

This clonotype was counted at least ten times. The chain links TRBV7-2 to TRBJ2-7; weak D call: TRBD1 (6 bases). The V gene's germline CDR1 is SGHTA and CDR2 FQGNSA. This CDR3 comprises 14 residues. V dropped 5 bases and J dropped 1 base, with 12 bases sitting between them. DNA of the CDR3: TGTGCCAGCAGCACCCAGACAGGTTCCTACGAGCAGTACTTC. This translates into CASSTQTGSYEQYF. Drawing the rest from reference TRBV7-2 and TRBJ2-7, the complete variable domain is GAGVSQSPSNKVTEKGKDVELRCDPISGHTALYWYRQSLGQGLEFLIYFQGNSAPDKSGLPSDRFSAERTGGSVSTLTIQRTQQEDSAVYLCASSTQTGSYEQYFGPGTRLTVT.

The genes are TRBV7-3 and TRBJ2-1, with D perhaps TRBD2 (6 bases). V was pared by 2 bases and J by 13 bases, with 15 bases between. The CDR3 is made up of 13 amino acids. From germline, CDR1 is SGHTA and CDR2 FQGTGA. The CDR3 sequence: CASSLDGGGYQFF. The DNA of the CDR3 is TGTGCCAGCAGCTTAGACGGGGGTGGCTACCAGTTCTTC.

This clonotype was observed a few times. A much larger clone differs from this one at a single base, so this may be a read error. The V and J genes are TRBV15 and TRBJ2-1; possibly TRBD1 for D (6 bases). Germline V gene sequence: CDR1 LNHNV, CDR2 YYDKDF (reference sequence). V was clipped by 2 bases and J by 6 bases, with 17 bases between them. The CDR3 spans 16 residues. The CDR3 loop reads CATSRSGQPTRNEQFF. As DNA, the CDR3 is TGTGCCACCAGCAGATCCGGACAGCCAACACGCAATGAGCAGTTCTTC.

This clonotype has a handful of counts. The CDR3 coding sequence is TGTGCCAGCGTCCTCTCGGGAGTAAGAGAGACCCAGTACTTC. Translation: CASVLSGVRETQYF. The rearrangement links TRBV28 to TRBJ2-5; a weak D match, TRBD2 (6 bases). This CDR3 has 14 residues. Germline CDR1 reads MDHEN; CDR2 reads SYDVKM. The ends were cut back, 8 bases at V and 4 bases at J, with 17 bases in the middle.

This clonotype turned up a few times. CDR3 sequence reads: CASINLRDRGGEQYF. The CDR3 region has the DNA TGTGCCAGCATTAACCTCCGGGACAGGGGAGGCGAGCAGTACTTC. The genes are TRBV28 and TRBJ2-7, with 10 bases lining up with TRBD1. CDR1 MDHEN and CDR2 SYDVKM come from the germline V gene. This CDR3 is 15 amino acids long. V trimming: 7 bases; J trimming: 6 bases; junction bases outside the gene matches: 12.

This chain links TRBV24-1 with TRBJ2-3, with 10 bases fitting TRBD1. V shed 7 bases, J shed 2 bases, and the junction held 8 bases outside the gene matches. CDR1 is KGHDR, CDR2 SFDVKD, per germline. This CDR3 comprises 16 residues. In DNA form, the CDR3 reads TGTGCCACCAGCTCCCCGGGACAGGGGATCACAGATACGCAGTATTTT. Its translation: CATSSPGQGITDTQYF.

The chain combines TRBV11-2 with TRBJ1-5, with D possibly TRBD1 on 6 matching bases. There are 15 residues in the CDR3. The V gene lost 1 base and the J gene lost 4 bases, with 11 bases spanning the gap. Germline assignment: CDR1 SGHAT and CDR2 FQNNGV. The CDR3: CASSLGGGWNQPQHF. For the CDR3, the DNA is TGTGCCAGCAGCTTAGGAGGGGGTTGGAATCAGCCCCAGCATTTT. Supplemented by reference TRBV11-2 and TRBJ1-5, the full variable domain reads EAGVAQSPRYKIIEKRQSVAFWCNPISGHATLYWYQQILGQGPKLLIQFQNNGVVDDSQLPKDRFSAERLKGVDSTLKIQPAKLEDSAVYLCASSLGGGWNQPQHFGDGTRLSIL.

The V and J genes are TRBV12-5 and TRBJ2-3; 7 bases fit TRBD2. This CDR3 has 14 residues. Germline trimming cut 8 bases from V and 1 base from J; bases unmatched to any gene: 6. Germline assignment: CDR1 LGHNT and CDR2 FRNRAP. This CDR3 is CASLPSGGTDTQYF. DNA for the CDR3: TGTGCTAGTTTGCCCAGCGGGGGCACAGATACGCAGTATTTT.